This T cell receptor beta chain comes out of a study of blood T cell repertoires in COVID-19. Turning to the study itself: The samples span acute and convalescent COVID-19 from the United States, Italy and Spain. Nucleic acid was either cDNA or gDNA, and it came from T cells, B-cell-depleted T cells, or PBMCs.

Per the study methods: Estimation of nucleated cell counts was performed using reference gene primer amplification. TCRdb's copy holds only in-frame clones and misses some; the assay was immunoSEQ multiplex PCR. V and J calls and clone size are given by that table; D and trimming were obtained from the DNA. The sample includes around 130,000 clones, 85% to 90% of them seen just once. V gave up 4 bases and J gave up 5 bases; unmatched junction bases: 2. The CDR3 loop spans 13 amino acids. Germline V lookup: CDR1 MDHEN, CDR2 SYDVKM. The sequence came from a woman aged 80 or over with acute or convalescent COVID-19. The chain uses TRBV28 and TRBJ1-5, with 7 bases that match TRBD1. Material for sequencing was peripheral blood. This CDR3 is CASSYGTDQPQHF. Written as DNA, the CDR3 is TGTGCCAGCAGTTACGGGACAGATCAGCCCCAGCATTTT. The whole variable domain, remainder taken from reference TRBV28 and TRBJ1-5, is DVKVTQSSRYLVKRTGEKVFLECVQDMDHENMFWYRQDPGLGLRLIYFSYDVKMKEKGDIPEGYSVSREKKERFSLILESASTNQTSMYLCASSYGTDQPQHFGDGTRLSIL.